The 16 T cell receptor beta chains presented below share a single source sample, sequenced in a study of T cell changes during pregnancy in multiple sclerosis. Profiling relied on immunoSEQ multiplex PCR, and the TCRdb table lists in-frame clones only, not all of them. The sample includes 70,000 or so clones, about 93% of them seen just once. Sequenced material: CD4+ T cells from peripheral blood mononuclear cells, taken after pregnancy. The receptors here all came from a female donor with multiple sclerosis, enrolled in a pregnancy study.

CDR3 amino acids: CASSHYRQGLGEQFF. CDR3 nucleotides: TGTGCCAGCAGCCACTACCGACAGGGGTTGGGGGAGCAGTTCTTC. This chain links TRBV5-4 with TRBJ2-1; 8 bases are a match to TRBD1. The V gene's germline CDR1 is SGHNT and CDR2 YYREEE (reference sequence). There are 15 residues in the CDR3. Trimming cost V 4 bases and J 10 bases; bases outside gene matches: 13.

The J gene is TRBJ1-2, the V gene TRBV6-6, with 7 bases identical to TRBD1. After removal of 6 bases from V and 6 bases from J, the junction contained 7 bases not matched to a gene. In germline, CDR1 is MNHNY, CDR2 SVGAGI (reference sequence). The CDR3 spans 13 residues. The CDR3 DNA reads as TGTGCCAGCAGCCCGACAGGGATCCATGGCTACACCTTC. Protein sequence: CASSPTGIHGYTF.

The rearrangement links TRBV18 to TRBJ1-1, with D perhaps TRBD1 (6 bases). From germline, CDR1 is KGHSH and CDR2 LQKENI. The CDR3 has 15 residues. The V gene lost 3 bases and the J gene lost 0 bases, with 11 bases spanning the gap. This CDR3 reads CASSPNREMNTEAFF. CDR3 nucleotides: TGTGCCAGCTCACCTAACAGGGAGATGAACACTGAAGCTTTCTTT.

This chain's CDR3 is CASSPVGTGVSYEQYF. For the CDR3, the DNA is TGTGCCAGCAGCCCCGTCGGGACAGGGGTCTCCTACGAGCAGTACTTC. The gene calls are TRBV5-4 and TRBJ2-7, with 10 bases that match TRBD1. After removal of 4 bases from V and 0 bases from J, the junction contained 7 bases not matched to a gene. This CDR3 spans 16 amino acids. Germline V gene sequence: CDR1 SGHNT, CDR2 YYREEE (reference sequence).

This chain uses TRBV10-1 with TRBJ2-5; TRBD1 agrees at 7 bases. The CDR3 extends over 14 amino acids. V dropped 3 bases and J dropped 1; count of bases not matched to a gene: 2. The germline CDR1 and CDR2 sequences are WNHNN and SYGVQD (reference sequence). CDR3 coding DNA: TGCGCCAGCAGTGAATCAGGGGGCCAAGAGACCCAGTACTTC. Its translation is CASSESGGQETQYF.

The J gene is TRBJ2-3, the V gene TRBV5-4; TRBD1 is a possible D gene (5 bases). From germline, CDR1 is SGHNT and CDR2 YYREEE (reference sequence). V was pared by 0 bases and J by 0 bases, with 8 bases between. The CDR3 spans 15 residues. The CDR3 is CASSLDRPSTDTQYF. CDR3 bases: TGTGCCAGCAGCTTGGACAGGCCGAGCACAGATACGCAGTATTTT. Full variable domain (remainder filled in from reference TRBV5-4 and TRBJ2-3): ETGVTQSPTHLIKTRGQQVTLRCSSQSGHNTVSWYQQALGQGPQFIFQYYREEENGRGNFPPRFSGLQFPNYSSELNVNALELDDSALYLCASSLDRPSTDTQYFGPGTRLTVL.

The gene calls are TRBV5-6 and TRBJ1-2; D call uncertain. This CDR3 has 15 residues. CDR1 is SGHDT and CDR2 is YYEEEE in the germline V gene. The V gene lost 0 bases and the J gene lost 4 bases, with 13 bases spanning the gap. As DNA, the CDR3 is TGTGCCAGCAGCTTGGGCCCGGTTGAGGTCTATGGCTACACCTTC. This gives the protein CASSLGPVEVYGYTF. The whole variable domain, filled in from reference TRBV5-6 and TRBJ1-2, reads DAGVTQSPTHLIKTRGQQVTLRCSPKSGHDTVSWYQQALGQGPQFIFQYYEEEERQRGNFPDRFSGHQFPNYSSELNVNALLLGDSALYLCASSLGPVEVYGYTFGSGTRLTVV.

The chain recombines TRBV20-1 with TRBJ2-7; tentatively, D is TRBD1 (5 bases). Germline V CDR1 and CDR2: DFQATT, SNEGSKA (reference sequence). Trimming took 5 bases from V and 5 from J, leaving 10 bases between them. The CDR3 contains 11 residues. The CDR3 reads CSARQSNEQYF. Written as DNA, the CDR3 is TGCAGTGCTCGACAGTCCAACGAGCAGTACTTC.

The genes are TRBV28 and TRBJ2-1; 9 positions agree with TRBD1. V lost 5 bases, J lost 8 bases, and 13 bases stayed unmatched. CDR3 size: 16 residues. Germline CDR1 MDHEN, CDR2 SYDVKM. The CDR3 sequence: CASSPPTPGQGDEQFF. The CDR3 DNA follows: TGTGCCAGCAGTCCCCCCACACCGGGACAGGGTGATGAGCAGTTCTTC.

This clone has a single count. This rearrangement joins TRBV9 to TRBJ2-1; 7 bases are shared with TRBD2. CDR3 length: 13 amino acids. Germline loops: CDR1 SGDLS, CDR2 YYNGEE. With V trimmed by 7 bases and J by 5 bases, 6 bases remained unmatched. CDR3 sequence (DNA): TGTGCCAGCGGGGGGACTACCCACAATGAGCAGTTCTTC. This codes for CASGGTTHNEQFF.

The chain employs TRBV7-9 and TRBJ1-1, with TRBD1 as a possible D gene (5 bases). V lost 4 bases and J lost 5, with 17 bases in between. This CDR3 has 15 residues. Germline CDR1 SEHNR, CDR2 FQNEAQ (reference sequence). The CDR3 loop reads CASSSLRQGMTEAFF. The CDR3, as DNA: TGTGCCAGCAGCTCACTTCGCCAGGGTATGACTGAAGCTTTCTTT.

V usage is TRBV5-6 and J usage is TRBJ1-2, with 12 bases that match TRBD1. Germline trimming cut 5 bases from V and 8 bases from J; bases unmatched to any gene: 7. Per germline, CDR1 SGHDT and CDR2 YYEEEE. The CDR3 totals 14 residues. Written as DNA, the CDR3 is TGTGCCAGCAGGTCCGGGACAGGGGGCTGGGGCTACACCTTC. This translates into CASRSGTGGWGYTF.

V and J are TRBV28 and TRBJ1-5; 7 nucleotides agree with TRBD1. Losses at the gene ends were 10 bases for V and 5 bases for J; bases not matched to a gene: 5. Germline CDR1 MDHEN, CDR2 SYDVKM. The CDR3 loop spans 12 amino acids. The DNA of the CDR3 is TGTGCCACCAGGGGGGGAGATCAGCCCCAGCATTTT. Protein: CATRGGDQPQHF. Based on the CDR3 plus reference TRBV28 and TRBJ1-5, the full variable domain is DVKVTQSSRYLVKRTGEKVFLECVQDMDHENMFWYRQDPGLGLRLIYFSYDVKMKEKGDIPEGYSVSREKKERFSLILESASTNQTSMYLCATRGGDQPQHFGDGTRLSIL.

The chain carries TRBV5-5 and TRBJ1-5, with 7 bases identical to TRBD1. The CDR3 sequence is 17 residues long. Germline V lookup: CDR1 SGHKS, CDR2 YYEKEE (reference sequence). The ends lost 1 base at V and 0 bases at J; junction bases unmatched: 7. The CDR3 DNA follows: TGTGCCAGCAGCTTGAGCTTAGGGGGCGATAGCAATCAGCCCCAGCATTTT. It yields the protein CASSLSLGGDSNQPQHF.

The rearrangement links TRBV27 to TRBJ2-1; 7 nucleotides match TRBD1. V gave up 10 bases and J gave up 3 bases; unmatched junction bases: 9. The CDR3 totals 14 residues. In germline, CDR1 is MNHEY, CDR2 SMNVEV (reference sequence). As DNA, the CDR3 is TGTGCCATAGCATTGGGACAGAACTACAATGAGCAGTTCTTC. It translates to CAIALGQNYNEQFF.

The V gene is TRBV21-1, the J gene TRBJ1-5; the D call of TRBD1 is as the table states it, not checked on the DNA. TRBV21-1 is described as a pseudogene. The CDR3 is 14 amino acids. The CDR3 spells CASSKDRFSQPQHF. CDR3 in DNA: TGTGCCAGCAGCAAAGACAGGTTTTCTCAGCCCCAGCATTTT.